This TCR beta chain was observed in a study of blood T cell repertoires in COVID-19. Study-level information: PBMCs, B-cell-depleted T cells, or T cells were the source of the cDNA or gDNA that made up the material.

Per the original data handling: Nucleated cell counts were estimated from reference gene primer amplification. Sequenced by immunoSEQ multiplex PCR; TCRdb stores in-frame clones only, minus some. The V and J calls and the clone size are those of that table, but D and trimming were determined from the DNA. The top ten hold roughly 13% of the sample, which has 93,000 or so clones, over 70% seen once. The germline V gene has CDR1 PRHDT and CDR2 FYEKMQ (reference sequence). This CDR3 has 17 residues. With 6 bases clipped from V and 7 bases from J, the junction kept 16 bases outside the gene matches. The receptor was isolated from a human donor in a cohort sampled during active or convalescent COVID-19. Sequencing used peripheral blood. The gene calls are TRBV13 and TRBJ2-1, with 9 bases aligning to TRBD1. The CDR3: CASSGSVRGTGSNEQFF. The DNA for the CDR3 is TGTGCCAGCAGTGGATCCGTTAGAGGGACAGGGTCGAATGAGCAGTTCTTC.